This TCR beta chain was documented in a study of chemoradiotherapy in HPV16-positive cancers (dated 2022 in TCRdb). For the study in its entirety: Functional T-cell assays on cells from a couple of HPV16-positive patients defined candidate HPV-specific T-cell clones and common TCR motifs. The candidate HPV-specific TCRs and motifs were subsequently tracked in TCR repertoires obtained from roughly 90 patients with HPV-related cancers. The study asked whether T-cell immunity to the HPV oncoproteins E6 and E7 changes during chemoradiotherapy and whether this immunity affects survival. What the work shows at the level of the full study, not this receptor alone: Among HPV16-positive patients, expansion of HPV-responsive T cells during chemoradiotherapy was associated with better recurrence-free survival. The survival association was reported for HPV16-positive patients, and the functional definition of HPV-specific T cells was derived from only two HPV16-positive patients. Expansion of candidate HPV-specific clones and E7-related TCR motifs was observed in the tumor microenvironment during treatment, whereas no such expansion was observed for non-HPV-specific T cells.

As for this clone: Its antigen is still unknown. The input lacks base qualities; no much larger clone sits a single base away.

Library generation was performed with the immunoSEQ multiplex PCR assay. TCRdb re-hosts the immuneACCESS table, in-frame sequences only. Its copies lack some clones; in the studies checked, an unresolved V gene accounts for under half of them, and the cause for the rest is not known. Here the sample has some 34,000 clones; about nine tenths occur a single time. The ten top clones hold 3% to 4% of the sample. Repertoires were sampled repeatedly over the course of chemoradiotherapy so that clonal expansion in the tumor microenvironment could be followed. CDR1 SGHRS and CDR2 YFSETQ were looked up in the germline V gene. Trimming costs V 4 bases and J 1 base, and their ends lie 14 bases apart. Measured from the cysteine to the phenylalanine, the CDR3 is 15 residues long. Kept here is only the CDR3 DNA, which spans 45 bases and is read in frame from base 1.

The origin of this receptor is a human donor with HPV-associated anogenital cancer. The sample here was blood, taken from a patient who underwent chemoradiotherapy. The V and J segments used are TRBV5-1 and TRBJ1-1, with TRBD1 as a weak D call on 5 bases. CDR3 reads: CASSPYPGGNTEAFF. The DNA sequence follows: TGCGCCAGCAGCCCCTACCCGGGGGGGAACACTGAAGCTTTCTTT.